This TCR beta chain was sequenced in a study of OX40 agonist ivuxolimab in advanced cancers. Context from the whole study: Ivuxolimab was a fully human IgG2 agonistic monoclonal antibody targeting the costimulatory receptor OX40 (CD134). Of the roughly 54 dose-escalation patients, hepatocellular carcinoma was present in approximately 20, melanoma in around 15, renal cell carcinoma in 9 and head and neck cancer in 9. Intravenous ivuxolimab was administered to patients every 2 weeks at six dose levels: 0.01, 0.1, 0.3, 1.5, 3 and 10 mg/kg. The point of sequencing TCRbeta in the periphery was to test whether ivuxolimab changed TCR sequence diversity and drove clonal T-cell expansion. Partial responses were achieved by three dose-escalation patients, of whom one had hepatocellular carcinoma and two had cutaneous melanoma. Prior anti-PD-1, anti-PD-L1 or anti-CTLA-4 therapy was permitted, and checkpoint inhibitors had been received by under 50% of dose-escalation patients. The dose-escalation cohort was 80% to 90% male with a mean age of approximately 60 years, ranging from roughly 23 to 80. The paper describes the monotherapy dose-escalation part (N of about 47 patients) of the phase I trial of ivuxolimab.

Comment on this clone: Its antigen is currently not known. Base qualities are missing; no much larger clone stands one base away.

From the cysteine through the phenylalanine, the CDR3 covers 14 amino acids. Only the CDR3 part of the read is kept: 42 bases, read in frame from the first base. V and J lose 2 bases and 4 bases, and a span of 11 bases separates them. The germline V gene provides CDR1 ENHRY and CDR2 SYGVKD. To sequence the TCRbeta CDR3 region, genomic DNA was isolated from the sorted cells. TCRbeta CDR3 regions were sequenced using the immunoSEQ Assay. TCRdb limited this immuneACCESS table to in-frame rearrangements with V and J called. A share of clones is missing; checked studies link under half to unresolved V genes, and the rest is unexplained. The sample table holds approximately 99,000 clones, of which roughly 95% were seen once. 0.18% of the sample is held by the ten biggest clonotypes. Patients with a history of autoimmune disease or receiving systemic immunosuppression were excluded from the trial. Peripheral blood for TCR sequencing was collected from all dose cohorts at baseline, on cycle 4 day 1, and on cycle 7 day 1. Samples came from an open-label, multicenter, first-in-human phase I dose-escalation trial of ivuxolimab. Adults with locally advanced or metastatic head and neck squamous cell, hepatocellular, melanoma or renal cell carcinoma were enrolled in the trial. Before TCR sequencing, CD4+ T cells and CD8+ T cells were sorted from peripheral blood as separate populations.

Results the study describes overall, beyond this receptor: Which antigens the clonally expanded peripheral T cells were specific for was not determined. In the 0.1-3.0 mg/kg groups, partial responders had among the lowest normalized peripheral clonal expansion, particularly in CD8+ T cells. After ivuxolimab, more expanded clones were found on average in CD8+ T cells than in CD4+ T cells. At doses of 0.1 to 3.0 mg/kg, clonal expansion of both CD4+ and CD8+ T cells in blood was seen between baseline and week 6. Low levels of normalized T-cell clonal expansion were also seen in some nonresponding patients.

The specimen comprised CD4+ or CD8+ T cells sorted from blood, sampled in a trial of the OX40 agonist ivuxolimab. This clonotype originated in an adult with an advanced solid tumor such as melanoma, head and neck, liver or kidney cancer. The chain joins TRBV10-3 to TRBJ1-2; the D gene cannot be named for sure. The base sequence is TGTGCCATCAGTGAGGAGGGAAAGGTCTATGGCTACACCTTC. This codes for CAISEEGKVYGYTF.